Listed below are T cell receptor beta chains from one sample, sequenced in a study of identical twins. MiXCR, run by TCRdb on the 5' RACE reads, gives a single entry per CDR3 protein. The table lists under 900,000 distinct CDR3 sequences, about 18% of them singletons, with roughly 13% in the top ten. The data also belong to a second study, concerning T cells expressing NK-cell markers.

Sample: PBMCs. All receptors derive from a woman under 30 in good health. Both conserved end residues are trimmed from each CDR3.

TRBV6-1 ATCPLPGQGLAEQY
TRBV20-1 SATGTADTEAF
TRBV4-1 ASSQDFRGYEQY
TRBV4-3 ASSQGLAGGEDTQY
TRBV5-1 ASSLRGTANYGYT
TRBV9 ASSAELGGKNIQY
TRBV12-3/TRBV12-4 ASSFRTIVAGELF
TRBV7-9 ASSLGLGQGNEQY
TRBV11-3 ASSLGPGREQY
TRBV6-6 ASRQGMALKAF
TRBV20-1 SAVTSGRGSYNEQF
TRBV6-2/TRBV6-3 ASRPTGGLKNIQY
TRBV6-2/TRBV6-3 ASSYDESSGRTEQF
TRBV27 ASSLGGRESPLH
TRBV3-1 ASSQDTGRPRYEQY
TRBV12-3/TRBV12-4 ASSRQGTGGDEQY
TRBV5-4 ASSLGLAGTTDTQY
TRBV5-1 ASSPGAASYEQY
TRBV20-1 SASGQANTEAF
TRBV18 ASSRHVNQPQH
TRBV5-5 ASSFPQGTYEQY
TRBV11-2 ASRPLRDPLNEQF
TRBV20-1 SVLRQDSNQPQH
TRBV10-3 AARTSGGTDTQY
TRBV20-1 SARVGTGSQPQH
TRBV10-3 AISENRRNQETQY
TRBV20-1 SARTRGGGGNEQF
TRBV10-3 ATGPGTRDTQY
TRBV12-3/TRBV12-4 ASSLVGTDQPQH
TRBV12-3/TRBV12-4 ASSPGRTSGGPTYNEQF
TRBV10-1 ASSPKGAWETQY
TRBV5-6 ASSFGLAGGNEQF
TRBV6-5 ASSYRGGAGEKLF
TRBV11-1 ASSFPTGWTATPSPYEQY
TRBV20-1 SARVVATREQF
TRBV6-5 ASSYFSPHSNQPQH
TRBV9 ASSVAGGEPSYEQY
TRBV12-5 ASGLSRTSGGWEQF